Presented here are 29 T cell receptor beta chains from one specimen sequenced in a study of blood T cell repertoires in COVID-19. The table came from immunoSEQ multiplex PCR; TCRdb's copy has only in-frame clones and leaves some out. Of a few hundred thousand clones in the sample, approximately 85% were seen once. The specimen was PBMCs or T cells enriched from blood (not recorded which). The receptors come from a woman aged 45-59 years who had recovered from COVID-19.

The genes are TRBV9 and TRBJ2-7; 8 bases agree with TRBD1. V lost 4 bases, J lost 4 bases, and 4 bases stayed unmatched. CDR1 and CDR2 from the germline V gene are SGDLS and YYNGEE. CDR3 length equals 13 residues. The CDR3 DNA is TGTGCCAGCAGCTTACGACAGGGGTACGAGCAGTACTTC. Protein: CASSLRQGYEQYF.

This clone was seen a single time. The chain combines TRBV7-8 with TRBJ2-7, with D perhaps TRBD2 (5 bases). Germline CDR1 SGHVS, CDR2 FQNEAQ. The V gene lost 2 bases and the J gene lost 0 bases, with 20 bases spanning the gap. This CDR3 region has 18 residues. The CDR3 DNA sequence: TGTGCCAGCAGCTTATGGGGTGGGAGAAATATTCGCTCCTACGAGCAGTACTTC. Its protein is CASSLWGGRNIRSYEQYF.

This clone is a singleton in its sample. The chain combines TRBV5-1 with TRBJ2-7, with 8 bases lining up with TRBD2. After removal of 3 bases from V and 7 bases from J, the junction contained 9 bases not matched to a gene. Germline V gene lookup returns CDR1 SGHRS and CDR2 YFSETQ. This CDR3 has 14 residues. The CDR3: CASSWGSTSAEQYF. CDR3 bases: TGCGCCAGCAGCTGGGGATCGACTAGCGCTGAGCAGTACTTC.

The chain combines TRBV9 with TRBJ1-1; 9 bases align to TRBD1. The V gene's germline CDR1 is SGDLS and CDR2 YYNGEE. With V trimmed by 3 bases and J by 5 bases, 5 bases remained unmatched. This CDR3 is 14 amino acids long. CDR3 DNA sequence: TGTGCCAGCAGCGAGGGACAGGGAGGAACTGAAGCTTTCTTT. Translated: CASSEGQGGTEAFF.

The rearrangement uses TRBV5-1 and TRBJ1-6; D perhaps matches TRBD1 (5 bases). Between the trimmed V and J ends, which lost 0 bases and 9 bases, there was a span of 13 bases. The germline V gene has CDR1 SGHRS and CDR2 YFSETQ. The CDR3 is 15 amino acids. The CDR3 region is CASSLEQGRSSPLHF. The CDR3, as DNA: TGCGCCAGCAGCTTGGAGCAGGGTCGAAGTTCACCCCTCCACTTT.

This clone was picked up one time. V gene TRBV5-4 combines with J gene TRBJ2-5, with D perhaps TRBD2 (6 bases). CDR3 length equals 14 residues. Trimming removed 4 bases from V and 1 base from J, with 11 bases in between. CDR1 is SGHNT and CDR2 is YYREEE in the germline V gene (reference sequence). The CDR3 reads CASSQRLGQETQYF. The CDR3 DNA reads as TGTGCCAGCAGCCAAAGACTAGGCCAAGAGACCCAGTACTTC. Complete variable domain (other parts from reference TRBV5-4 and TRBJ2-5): ETGVTQSPTHLIKTRGQQVTLRCSSQSGHNTVSWYQQALGQGPQFIFQYYREEENGRGNFPPRFSGLQFPNYSSELNVNALELDDSALYLCASSQRLGQETQYFGPGTRLLVL.

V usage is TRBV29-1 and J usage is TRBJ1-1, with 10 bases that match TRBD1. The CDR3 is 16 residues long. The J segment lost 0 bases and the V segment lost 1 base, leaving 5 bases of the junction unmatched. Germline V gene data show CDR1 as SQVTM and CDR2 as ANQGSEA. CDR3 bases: TGCAGCGTTGAAGGGGACAGGGGTGTCATGAACACTGAAGCTTTCTTT. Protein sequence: CSVEGDRGVMNTEAFF.

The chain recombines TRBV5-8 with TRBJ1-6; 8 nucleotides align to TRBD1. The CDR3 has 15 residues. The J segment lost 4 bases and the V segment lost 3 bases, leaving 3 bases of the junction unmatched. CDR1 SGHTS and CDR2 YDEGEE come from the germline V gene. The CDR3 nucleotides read TGTGCCAGCAGCTACGGACAGGGATATAATTCACCCCTCCACTTT. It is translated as CASSYGQGYNSPLHF.

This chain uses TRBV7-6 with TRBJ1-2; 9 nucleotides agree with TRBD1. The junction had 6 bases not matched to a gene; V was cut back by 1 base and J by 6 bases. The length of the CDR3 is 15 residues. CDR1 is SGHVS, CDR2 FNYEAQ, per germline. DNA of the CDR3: TGTGCCAGCAGCTTAGGGGACAGGGTATCACATGGCTACACCTTC. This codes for CASSLGDRVSHGYTF.

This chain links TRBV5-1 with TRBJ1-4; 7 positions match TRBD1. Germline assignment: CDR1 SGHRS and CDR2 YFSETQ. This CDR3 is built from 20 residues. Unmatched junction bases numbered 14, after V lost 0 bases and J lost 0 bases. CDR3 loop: CASSLALLDRKDATNEKLFF. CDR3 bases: TGCGCCAGCAGCTTGGCCCTCCTGGACAGGAAGGATGCAACTAATGAAAAACTGTTTTTT.

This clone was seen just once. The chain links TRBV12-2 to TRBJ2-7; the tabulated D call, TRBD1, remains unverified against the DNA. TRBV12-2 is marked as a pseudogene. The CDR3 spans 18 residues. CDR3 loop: CASRSLAADRTSSYEQYF. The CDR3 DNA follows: TGTGCAAGTCGATCGCTTGCCGCCGACAGGACCTCCTCCTACGAGCAGTACTTC.

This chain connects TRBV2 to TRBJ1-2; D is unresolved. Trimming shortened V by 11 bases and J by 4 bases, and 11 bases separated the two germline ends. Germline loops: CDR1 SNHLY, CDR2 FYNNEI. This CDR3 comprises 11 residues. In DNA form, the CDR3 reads TGTGCCGCAGGAAGTTCCTATGGCTACACCTTC. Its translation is CAAGSSYGYTF.

The CDR3 sequence is CASSAGLAGVGYEQYF. DNA of the CDR3: TGTGCCAGCAGCGCGGGACTAGCGGGAGTTGGGTACGAGCAGTACTTC. The V call is TRBV9, the J call TRBJ2-7; 14 bases are shared with TRBD2. CDR1 is SGDLS and CDR2 is YYNGEE in the germline V gene. J lost 4 bases, V lost 3 bases, and 6 bases had no gene match. This CDR3 spans 16 amino acids.

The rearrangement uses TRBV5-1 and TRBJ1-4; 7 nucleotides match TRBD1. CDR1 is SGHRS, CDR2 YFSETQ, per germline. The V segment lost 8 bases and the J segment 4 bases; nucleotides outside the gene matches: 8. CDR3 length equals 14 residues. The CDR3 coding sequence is TGCGCCAGTCGACAGGGTTCAGATAATGAAAAACTGTTTTTT. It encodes CASRQGSDNEKLFF. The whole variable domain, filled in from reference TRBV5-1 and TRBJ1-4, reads KAGVTQTPRYLIKTRGQQVTLSCSPISGHRSVSWYQQTPGQGLQFLFEYFSETQRNKGNFPGRFSGRQFSNSRSEMNVSTLELGDSALYLCASRQGSDNEKLFFGSGTQLSVL.

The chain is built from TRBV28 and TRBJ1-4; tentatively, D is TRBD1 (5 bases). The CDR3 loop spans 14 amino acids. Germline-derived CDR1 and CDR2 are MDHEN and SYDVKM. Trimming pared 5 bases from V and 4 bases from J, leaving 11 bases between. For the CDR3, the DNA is TGTGCCAGCAGTGGCAGGGCGCATAATGAAAAACTGTTTTTT. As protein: CASSGRAHNEKLFF. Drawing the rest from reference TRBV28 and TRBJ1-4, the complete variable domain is DVKVTQSSRYLVKRTGEKVFLECVQDMDHENMFWYRQDPGLGLRLIYFSYDVKMKEKGDIPEGYSVSREKKERFSLILESASTNQTSMYLCASSGRAHNEKLFFGSGTQLSVL.

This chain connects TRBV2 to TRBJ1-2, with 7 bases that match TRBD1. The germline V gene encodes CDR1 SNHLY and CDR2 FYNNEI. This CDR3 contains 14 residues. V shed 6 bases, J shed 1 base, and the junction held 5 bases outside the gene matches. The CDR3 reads CASRGDSVNYGYTF. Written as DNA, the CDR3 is TGTGCCAGCAGGGGGGACAGCGTTAACTATGGCTACACCTTC.

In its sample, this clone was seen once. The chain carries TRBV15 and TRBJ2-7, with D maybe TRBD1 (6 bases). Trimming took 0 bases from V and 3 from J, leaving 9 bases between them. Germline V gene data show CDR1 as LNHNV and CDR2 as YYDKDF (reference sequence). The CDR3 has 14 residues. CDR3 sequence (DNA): TGTGCCACCAGCAGAGATTTGGACAGCTACGAGCAGTACTTC. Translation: CATSRDLDSYEQYF.

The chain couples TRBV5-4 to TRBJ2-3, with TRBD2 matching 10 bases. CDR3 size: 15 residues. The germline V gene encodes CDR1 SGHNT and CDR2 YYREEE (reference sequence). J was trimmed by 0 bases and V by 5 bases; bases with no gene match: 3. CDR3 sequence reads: CASRPTSGSTDTQYF. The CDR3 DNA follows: TGTGCCAGCAGACCGACTAGCGGGAGCACAGATACGCAGTATTTT.

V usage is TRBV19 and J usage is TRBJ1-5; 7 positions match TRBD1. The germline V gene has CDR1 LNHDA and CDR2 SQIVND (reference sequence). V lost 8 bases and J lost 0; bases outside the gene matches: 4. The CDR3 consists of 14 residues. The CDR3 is CASSDRHSNQPQHF. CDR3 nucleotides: TGTGCCAGTTCGGACAGGCATAGCAATCAGCCCCAGCATTTT.

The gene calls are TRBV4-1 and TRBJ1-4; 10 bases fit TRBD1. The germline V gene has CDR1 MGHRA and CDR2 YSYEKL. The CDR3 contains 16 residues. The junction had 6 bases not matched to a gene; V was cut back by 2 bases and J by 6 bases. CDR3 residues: CASSQLGTGDDEKLFF. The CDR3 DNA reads TGCGCCAGCAGCCAATTGGGGACAGGGGACGATGAAAAACTGTTTTTT.

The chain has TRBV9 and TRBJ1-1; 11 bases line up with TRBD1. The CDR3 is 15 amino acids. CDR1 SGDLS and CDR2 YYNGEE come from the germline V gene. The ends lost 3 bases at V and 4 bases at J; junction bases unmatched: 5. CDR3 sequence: CASSAPGQGGTEAFF. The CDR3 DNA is TGTGCCAGCAGCGCTCCGGGACAGGGGGGCACTGAAGCTTTCTTT. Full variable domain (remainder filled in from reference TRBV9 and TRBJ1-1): DSGVTQTPKHLITATGQRVTLRCSPRSGDLSVYWYQQSLDQGLQFLIQYYNGEERAKGNILERFSAQQFPDLHSELNLSSLELGDSALYFCASSAPGQGGTEAFFGQGTRLTVV.

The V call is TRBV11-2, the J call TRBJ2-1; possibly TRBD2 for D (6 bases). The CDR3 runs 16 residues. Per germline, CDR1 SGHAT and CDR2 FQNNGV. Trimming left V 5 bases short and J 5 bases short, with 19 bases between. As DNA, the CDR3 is TGTGCCAGCAGCCCCCCCGGAAATAGCGGAAACAATGAGCAGTTCTTC. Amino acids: CASSPPGNSGNNEQFF.

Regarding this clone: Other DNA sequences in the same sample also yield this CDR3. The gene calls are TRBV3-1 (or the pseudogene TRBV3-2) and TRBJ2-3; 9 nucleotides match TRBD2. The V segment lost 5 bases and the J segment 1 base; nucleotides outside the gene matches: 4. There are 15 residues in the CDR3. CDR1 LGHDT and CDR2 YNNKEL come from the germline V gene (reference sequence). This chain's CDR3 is CASSRRTSGTDTQYF. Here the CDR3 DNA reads TGTGCCAGCAGCAGGAGGACTAGCGGCACAGATACGCAGTATTTT.

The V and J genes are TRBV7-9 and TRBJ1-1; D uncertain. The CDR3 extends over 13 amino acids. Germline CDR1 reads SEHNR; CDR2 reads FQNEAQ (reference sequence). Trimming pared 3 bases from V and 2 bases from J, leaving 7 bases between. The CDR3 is CASSFYSNTEAFF. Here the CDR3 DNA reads TGTGCCAGCAGCTTTTACAGTAACACTGAAGCTTTCTTT.

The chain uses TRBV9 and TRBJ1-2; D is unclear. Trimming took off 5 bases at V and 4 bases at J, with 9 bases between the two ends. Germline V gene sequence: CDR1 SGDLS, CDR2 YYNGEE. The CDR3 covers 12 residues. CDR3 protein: CASSETAYGYTF. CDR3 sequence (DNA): TGTGCCAGCAGTGAAACTGCCTATGGCTACACCTTC. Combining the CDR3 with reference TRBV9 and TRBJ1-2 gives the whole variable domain DSGVTQTPKHLITATGQRVTLRCSPRSGDLSVYWYQQSLDQGLQFLIQYYNGEERAKGNILERFSAQQFPDLHSELNLSSLELGDSALYFCASSETAYGYTFGSGTRLTVV.

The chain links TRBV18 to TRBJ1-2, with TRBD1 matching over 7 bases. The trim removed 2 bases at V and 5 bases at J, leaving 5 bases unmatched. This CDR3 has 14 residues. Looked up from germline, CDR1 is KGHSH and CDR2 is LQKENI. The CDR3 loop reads CASSPVTGVYGYTF. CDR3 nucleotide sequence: TGTGCCAGCTCACCAGTTACAGGGGTGTATGGCTACACCTTC.

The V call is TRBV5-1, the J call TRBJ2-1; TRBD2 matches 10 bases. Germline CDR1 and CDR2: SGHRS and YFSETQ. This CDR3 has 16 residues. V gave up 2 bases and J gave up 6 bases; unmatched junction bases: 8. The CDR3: CASSFTAGGLGNEQFF. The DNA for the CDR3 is TGCGCCAGCAGCTTCACAGCGGGAGGGCTAGGCAATGAGCAGTTCTTC.

The CDR3 loop is CASTQEREGFYTGELFF. CDR3 DNA: TGTGCCAGCACCCAGGAGCGGGAGGGCTTTTACACCGGGGAGCTGTTTTTT. The genes are TRBV27 and TRBJ2-2; the match to TRBD2 covers 10 bases. The CDR3 totals 17 residues. The V segment lost 7 bases and the J segment 3 bases; nucleotides outside the gene matches: 11. In germline, CDR1 is MNHEY, CDR2 SMNVEV (reference sequence).

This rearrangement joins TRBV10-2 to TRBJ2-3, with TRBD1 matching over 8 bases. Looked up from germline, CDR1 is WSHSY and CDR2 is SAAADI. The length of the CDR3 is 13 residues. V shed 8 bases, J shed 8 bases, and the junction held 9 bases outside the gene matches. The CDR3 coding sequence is TGCGCCAGCCGACAGGGGATGGGAGTTACGCAGTATTTT. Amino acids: CASRQGMGVTQYF.